One and the same sample provided the 18 T cell receptor beta chains below, sequenced in a study of T cell responses to AZD1222 COVID-19 vaccine. The method was immunoSEQ multiplex PCR; TCRdb's version includes in-frame clones alone and lacks a portion of them. Altogether about 78,000 clones are present, roughly 85% being singletons, with the ten largest covering roughly 3.1%. The specimen was peripheral blood, collected on day 0 of AZD1222 vaccination. These receptors were obtained from an adult in good health.

This clone was recorded a few times. This chain connects TRBV7-6 to TRBJ1-1, with D possibly being TRBD1 (5 bases). The CDR3 loop spans 15 amino acids. Germline V gene data show CDR1 as SGHVS and CDR2 as FNYEAQ. Trimming pared 0 bases from V and 0 bases from J, leaving 8 bases between. This CDR3 is CASSLAGTVNTEAFF. CDR3 DNA: TGTGCCAGCAGCTTAGCGGGGACCGTGAACACTGAAGCTTTCTTT.

The V and J genes are TRBV2 and TRBJ1-1; D is undetermined. The V and J ends lost 8 bases and 4 bases respectively, with 20 bases between them. This CDR3 is built from 15 residues. CDR1 is SNHLY, CDR2 FYNNEI, per germline. CDR3 in amino acids: CASVWERWGSTEAFF. In DNA form, the CDR3 reads TGTGCCAGCGTATGGGAGAGGTGGGGTAGCACTGAAGCTTTCTTT.

The rearrangement joins TRBV11-2 to TRBJ2-7; D call uncertain. Trimming took off 1 base at V and 2 bases at J, with 6 bases between the two ends. The CDR3 runs 13 residues. Germline CDR1 and CDR2: SGHAT and FQNNGV. For the CDR3, the DNA is TGTGCCAGCAGCTTAGGCAGGACCTACGAGCAGTACTTC. Protein sequence: CASSLGRTYEQYF.

The V and J genes are TRBV15 and TRBJ1-2, with 9 bases fitting TRBD1. J was trimmed by 6 bases and V by 0 bases; bases with no gene match: 20. Germline V CDR1 and CDR2: LNHNV, YYDKDF (reference sequence). This CDR3 comprises 20 residues. The CDR3 sequence is CATSRDRMPGQGVSGDGYTF. CDR3 bases: TGTGCCACCAGCAGAGATCGTATGCCGGGACAGGGTGTTTCAGGCGATGGCTACACCTTC.

The V gene is TRBV7-2, the J gene TRBJ2-4, with TRBD2 identical over 7 bases. Trimming removed 0 bases from V and 2 bases from J; junction bases left unmatched: 1. This CDR3 is 15 amino acids long. Per the germline V gene, CDR1 is SGHTA and CDR2 is FQGNSA. CDR3 sequence: CASSLAGGTKNIQYF. As DNA, the CDR3 is TGTGCCAGCAGCTTAGCGGGAGGGACCAAAAACATTCAGTACTTC.

The chain couples TRBV29-1 to TRBJ2-2; 11 bases align to TRBD2. This CDR3 has 16 amino acids. V lost 0 bases, J lost 5 bases, and 5 bases stayed unmatched. Germline lookup yields CDR1 SQVTM and CDR2 ANQGSEA. CDR3 nucleotides: TGCAGCGTTGAAGACATAGCGGGAGGGAGGACCGGGGAGCTGTTTTTT. This sequence encodes CSVEDIAGGRTGELFF.

This chain joins TRBV27 and TRBJ1-5; 9 bases agree with TRBD1. Germline V lookup: CDR1 MNHEY, CDR2 SMNVEV (reference sequence). The CDR3 consists of 15 residues. Trimming cost V 5 bases and J 7 bases; bases outside gene matches: 9. This chain's CDR3 is CASSPIQGAWQPQHF. CDR3 bases: TGTGCCAGCAGTCCGATACAGGGGGCGTGGCAGCCCCAGCATTTT.

The rearrangement joins TRBV9 to TRBJ2-3, with a weak D call TRBD2 (6 bases). With 6 bases removed from V and 0 bases from J, the gap between germline ends came to 11 bases. Germline V gene sequence: CDR1 SGDLS, CDR2 YYNGEE. The CDR3 length is 14 residues. The CDR3 DNA sequence: TGTGCCAGCACCCCTAGCGTGAGCACAGATACGCAGTATTTT. It encodes CASTPSVSTDTQYF.

V is TRBV13 and J is TRBJ2-3; possible D gene TRBD2, 6 bases. The CDR3 contains 13 residues. Germline values: CDR1 PRHDT, CDR2 FYEKMQ (reference sequence). V gave up 3 bases and J gave up 4 bases, with 8 bases separating them. DNA for the CDR3: TGTGCCAGCAGCTTTGGAGGGGCAGATACGCAGTATTTT. It translates to CASSFGGADTQYF. Complete variable domain (other parts from reference TRBV13 and TRBJ2-3): AAGVIQSPRHLIKEKRETATLKCYPIPRHDTVYWYQQGPGQDPQFLISFYEKMQSDKGSIPDRFSAQQFSDYHSELNMSSLELGDSALYFCASSFGGADTQYFGPGTRLTVL.

The chain couples TRBV5-1 to TRBJ2-3; 7 bases are a match to TRBD1. After removal of 3 bases from V and 3 bases from J, the junction contained 7 bases not matched to a gene. Germline V gene sequence: CDR1 SGHRS, CDR2 YFSETQ. This CDR3 contains 15 residues. The CDR3: CASSSFGRGTDTQYF. In DNA form, the CDR3 reads TGCGCCAGCAGCTCTTTCGGCAGGGGGACAGATACGCAGTATTTT.

The rearrangement uses TRBV5-1 and TRBJ2-2, with D uncertain. The CDR3 has 14 amino acids. The V end was cut by 7 bases, the J end by 7 bases, with 17 bases between. Germline V CDR1 and CDR2: SGHRS, YFSETQ. The CDR3 is CASQDSYINGELFF. CDR3 nucleotide sequence: TGCGCCAGCCAAGATAGCTACATTAACGGGGAGCTGTTTTTT.

The chain recombines TRBV5-6 with TRBJ2-4; weak D call: TRBD1 (5 bases). The CDR3 contains 14 residues. V lost 2 bases, J lost 0 bases, and 6 bases lay in between. Per germline, CDR1 SGHDT and CDR2 YYEEEE. CDR3 in DNA: TGTGCCAGCAGCTTAGGGGTAGCCAAAAACATTCAGTACTTC. Encoded protein: CASSLGVAKNIQYF.

This clone has more than one count but fewer than ten. Additional DNA sequences in this sample encode the identical CDR3. The chain links TRBV5-1 to TRBJ1-1; D is perhaps TRBD1 (5 bases). CDR3 size: 14 residues. Germline CDR1 reads SGHRS; CDR2 reads YFSETQ. V was clipped by 0 bases and J by 5 bases, with 11 bases between them. The CDR3 DNA follows: TGCGCCAGCAGCTTGGCGGGGGGTTATACTGAAGCTTTCTTT. This encodes CASSLAGGYTEAFF.

The chain joins TRBV28 to TRBJ1-5; the match to TRBD1 covers 7 bases. CDR1 is MDHEN, CDR2 SYDVKM, per germline. This CDR3 is built from 17 residues. J gave up 4 bases and V 8 bases, and 17 bases lay outside the gene matches. The CDR3 region has the DNA TGTGCCAGCTTTCTGGCTCAGGGGGTGGGCGATAATCAGCCCCAGCATTTT. This encodes CASFLAQGVGDNQPQHF.

The DNA of the CDR3 is TGTGCCAGCAGTTACTTGAACTATGGCTACACCTTC. Amino acid sequence: CASSYLNYGYTF. This chain connects TRBV6-2 or TRBV6-3 to TRBJ1-2; D remains unclear. CDR1 is MNHEY and CDR2 is SVGEGT in the germline V gene. Trimming shortened V by 1 base and J by 2 bases, and 2 bases separated the two germline ends. The CDR3 is 12 amino acids.

The chain employs TRBV7-9 and TRBJ1-1, with 7 bases lining up with TRBD1. The length of the CDR3 is 14 residues. Germline values: CDR1 SEHNR, CDR2 FQNEAQ (reference sequence). The trim removed 5 bases at V and 5 bases at J, leaving 8 bases unmatched. For the CDR3, the DNA is TGTGCCAGCAGCAACGACAGGGAGGGGACTGAAGCTTTCTTT. Protein: CASSNDREGTEAFF.

This chain joins TRBV7-9 and TRBJ1-2; no reliable D call. CDR3 length: 12 residues. With 6 bases removed from V and 4 bases from J, the gap between germline ends came to 9 bases. The germline CDR1 and CDR2 sequences are SEHNR and FQNEAQ (reference sequence). The CDR3 DNA sequence: TGTGCCAGCAGGCTCGCACTCTATGGCTACACCTTC. This codes for CASRLALYGYTF.

The rearrangement joins TRBV19 to TRBJ1-5; 7 nucleotides match TRBD1. The V gene's germline CDR1 is LNHDA and CDR2 SQIVND (reference sequence). Unmatched junction bases numbered 8, after V lost 7 bases and J lost 5 bases. The CDR3 runs to 14 residues. The CDR3 bases are TGTGCCAGTACCCGGGACAGCTCCTATCAGCCCCAGCATTTT. Translation: CASTRDSSYQPQHF.